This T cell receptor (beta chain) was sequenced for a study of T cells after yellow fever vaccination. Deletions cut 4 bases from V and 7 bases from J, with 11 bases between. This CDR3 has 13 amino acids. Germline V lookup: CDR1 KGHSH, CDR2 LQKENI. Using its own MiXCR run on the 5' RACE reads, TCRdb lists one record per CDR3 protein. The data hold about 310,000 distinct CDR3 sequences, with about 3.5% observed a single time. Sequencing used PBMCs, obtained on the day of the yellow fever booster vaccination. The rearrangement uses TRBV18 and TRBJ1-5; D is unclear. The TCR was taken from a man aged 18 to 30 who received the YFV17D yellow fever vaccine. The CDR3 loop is CASSRGEDQPQHF. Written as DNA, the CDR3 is TGTGCCAGCTCACGGGGAGAAGACCAGCCCCAGCATTTT.